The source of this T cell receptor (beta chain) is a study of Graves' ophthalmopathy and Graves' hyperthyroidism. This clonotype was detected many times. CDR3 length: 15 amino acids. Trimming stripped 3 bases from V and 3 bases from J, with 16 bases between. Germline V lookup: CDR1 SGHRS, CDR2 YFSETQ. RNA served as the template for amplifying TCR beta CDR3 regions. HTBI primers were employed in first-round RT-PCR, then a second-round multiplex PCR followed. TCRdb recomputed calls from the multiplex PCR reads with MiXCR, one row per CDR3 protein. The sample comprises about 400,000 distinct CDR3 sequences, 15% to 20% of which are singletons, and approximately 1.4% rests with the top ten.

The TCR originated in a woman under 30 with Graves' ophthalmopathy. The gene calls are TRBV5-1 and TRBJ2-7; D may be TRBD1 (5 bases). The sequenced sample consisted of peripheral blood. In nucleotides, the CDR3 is TGCGCCAGCAGCTATGACGACAGAGGTATCTACGAGCAGTACTTC. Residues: CASSYDDRGIYEQYF.